A selection of T cell receptor beta chains follows, all from one sample in a study of blood T cell repertoires in COVID-19. Data came from immunoSEQ multiplex PCR; TCRdb stores just in-frame clones and leaves some out. The sample carries over 250,000 clones, about nine tenths recorded once. Sequencing was done on a sample of peripheral blood. These receptors originate from a man in his forties or fifties who had recovered from COVID-19. CDR3s include the opening cysteine and the closing phenylalanine or tryptophan. The D gene is left open where the match is weak. Clone size is stated in some rows and not others, as once, few, many or a class when expanded.

TRBV29-1	TRBJ2-3	TRBD1	.	TGCAGCGTTGATAACTGGGGACAGGGCCGCACAGATACGCAGTATTTT	CSVDNWGQGRTDTQYF
TRBV19	TRBJ1-5	TRBD1	once	TGTGCCAGTAGTACATCCCCGGGACAGGGGACTCAGCCCCAGCATTTT	CASSTSPGQGTQPQHF
TRBV14	TRBJ2-1	TRBD2	once	TGTGCCAGCAGCCAGGGAGGACTAGCGGGGGTCAATGAGCAGTTCTTC	CASSQGGLAGVNEQFF
TRBV30	TRBJ2-2	TRBD2	.	TGTGCCTGGAGTGTACAGGAGCGGGAGGGCCTTTCCGGGGAGCTGTTTTTT	CAWSVQEREGLSGELFF
TRBV7-2	TRBJ2-7	TRBD2	few	TGTGCCAGCAGCTTAGATACTAGCGGTAACTACGAGCAGTACTTC	CASSLDTSGNYEQYF
TRBV9	TRBJ2-3	TRBD2	.	TGTGCCAGCAGCGTTTCTAGCGGGAGAGATACGCAGTATTTT	CASSVSSGRDTQYF
TRBV5-1	TRBJ2-4	TRBD1	.	TGCGCCAGCAGCTTGAAAGGACAGGTCGATTGGGAACGAAACATTCAGTACTTC	CASSLKGQVDWERNIQYF
TRBV27	TRBJ2-1	.	.	TGTGCCGTCTACGACAGATACAATGAGCAGTTCTTC	CAVYDRYNEQFF
TRBV9	TRBJ1-1	.	few	TGTGCCAGCAGCGAACAGGGTAACACTGAAGCTTTCTTT	CASSEQGNTEAFF
TRBV25-1	TRBJ2-7	TRBD1	.	TGTGCCAGCAGTGCTGGGACAGCTTTCCCTTACGAGCAGTACTTC	CASSAGTAFPYEQYF
TRBV7-9	TRBJ2-7	TRBD1	few	TGTGCCAGCAGCCCCTCGGGAGGACAGGGGTCTTACGAGCAGTACTTC	CASSPSGGQGSYEQYF
TRBV6-5	TRBJ1-2	.	.	TGTGCCAGCAAGTTACCAGGGGCATATGGCTACACCTTC	CASKLPGAYGYTF
TRBV5-5	TRBJ2-1	TRBD1	.	TGTGCCAGCAGCACTCCGGGACAGGGGGGGAGGCAGCAGTTCTTC	CASSTPGQGGRQQFF
TRBV6-2/TRBV6-3	TRBJ1-4	TRBD1	.	TGTGCCAGCAACCCGAGGGACAGGTCGCAGGGGAAACTGTTTTTT	CASNPRDRSQGKLFF